This TCR beta chain was sequenced in a study of T-cell reconstitution after alpha-beta-depleted transplantation in children listed by TCRdb under 2016. The study in broad terms: Using TCR repertoire profiling, the study quantitatively followed how T-cell immune reconstitution unfolded in children after TCRalphabeta/CD19-depleted allogeneic hematopoietic cell transplantation. Summary of the overall study and its limitations: In some patients, the high TCRbeta diversity seen at day 60 was put down to recipient T cells and intrathymic progenitors that had survived conditioning. Over the following months the frequencies of hyperexpanded clones went down, and after one year T-cell counts and TCRbeta diversity were mostly credited to newly produced T cells. About two months after transplant, the apparently early recovery of alphabetaT-cell counts reportedly depended on just several hundred clones that had expanded rapidly and came from non-depleted graft cells.

Only a few counts were recorded for this clonotype. Its binding antigen is unknown. One base away there is no much larger clone; base qualities are not given. The library was prepared using PCR. Sequencing took place on an Illumina HiSeq 2500. TCR library preparation used molecular barcoding, with unique molecular identifiers applied to normalize quantification of the TCRbeta repertoire. TCRdb cleaned the public reads at Q25 with fastp, built clones with MiXCR and kept in-frame beta chains. Rows are unified per CDR3 protein, each entry keeping the most common DNA and genes. The sample records 500,000 to 750,000 distinct CDR3 sequences, roughly 13% of which are singletons. In total, the top ten clones hold around 2% of the sample. Based on the germline V gene (reference sequence), the CDR1 and CDR2 sequences are DFQATT and SNEGSKA. The CDR3 holds 13 amino acids from the cysteine to the phenylalanine. Only the CDR3 region is kept as DNA, spanning 39 bases read in frame from base 1. The junction shows trimming of 5 bases on V and 4 bases on J, and the gene matches do not reach 8 bases of it.

The treatment or condition tag for this specimen amounts to: allogeneic hematopoietic cell transplantation with graft depleted of TCRalphabeta T cells and CD19 B cells. The children who served as transplant recipients had been given grafts of TCRalphabeta/CD19-depleted allogeneic hematopoietic cells. This sequence was found in a male patient between 10 and 17 years old who had a stem cell transplant for acute myeloid leukemia, so the T cells may come from the graft donor. Recombination linked TRBV20-1 to TRBJ2-7; 7 of the junction bases match TRBD2. Source: PBMCs, mostly from graft donor cells, taken 360 days after TCRalphabeta/CD19-depleted stem cell transplant. The bases are TGCAGTGCTGGTTTAGCGGGCTGGTACGAGCAGTACTTC. This gives the protein CSAGLAGWYEQYF.